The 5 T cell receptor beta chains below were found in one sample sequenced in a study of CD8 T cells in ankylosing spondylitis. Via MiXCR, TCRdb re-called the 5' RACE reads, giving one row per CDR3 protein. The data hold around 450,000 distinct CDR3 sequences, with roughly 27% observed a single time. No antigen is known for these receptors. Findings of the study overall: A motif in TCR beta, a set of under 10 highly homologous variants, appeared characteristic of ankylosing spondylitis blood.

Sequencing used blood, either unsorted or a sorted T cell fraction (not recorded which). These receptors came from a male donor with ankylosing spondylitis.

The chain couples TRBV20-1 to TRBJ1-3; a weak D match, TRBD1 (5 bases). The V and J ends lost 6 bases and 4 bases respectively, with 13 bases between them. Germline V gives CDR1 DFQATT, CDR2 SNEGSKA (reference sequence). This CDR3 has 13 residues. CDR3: CSATQGAGNTIYF. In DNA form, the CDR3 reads TGCAGTGCAACCCAGGGCGCGGGAAACACCATATATTTT.

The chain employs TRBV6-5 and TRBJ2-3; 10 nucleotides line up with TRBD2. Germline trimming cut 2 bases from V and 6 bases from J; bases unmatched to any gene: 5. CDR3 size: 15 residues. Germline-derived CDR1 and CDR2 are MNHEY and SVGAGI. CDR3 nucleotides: TGTGCCAGCAGTTACCGCAGCGGGAGGGCCGATACGCAGTATTTT. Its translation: CASSYRSGRADTQYF.

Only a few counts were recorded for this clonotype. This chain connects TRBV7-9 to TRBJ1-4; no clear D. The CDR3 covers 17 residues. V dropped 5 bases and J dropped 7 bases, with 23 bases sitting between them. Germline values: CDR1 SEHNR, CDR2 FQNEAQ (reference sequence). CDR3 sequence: CASSQDPRVAPPEKLFF. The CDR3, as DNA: TGTGCCAGCAGCCAAGATCCAAGGGTAGCCCCACCTGAAAAACTGTTTTTT.

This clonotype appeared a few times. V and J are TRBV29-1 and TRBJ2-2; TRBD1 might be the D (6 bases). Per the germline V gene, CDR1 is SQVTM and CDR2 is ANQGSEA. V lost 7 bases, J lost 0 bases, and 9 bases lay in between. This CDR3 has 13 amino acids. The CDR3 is CSAGQTNTGELFF. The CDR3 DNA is TGCAGCGCGGGACAAACGAACACCGGGGAGCTGTTTTTT.

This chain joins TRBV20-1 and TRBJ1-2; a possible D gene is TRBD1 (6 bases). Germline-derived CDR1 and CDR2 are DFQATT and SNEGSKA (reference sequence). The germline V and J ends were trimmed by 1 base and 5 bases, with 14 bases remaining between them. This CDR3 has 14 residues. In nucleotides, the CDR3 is TGCAGTGCTAGAGGCAGGGGAGGGGAGTATGGCTACACCTTC. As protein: CSARGRGGEYGYTF.